The entry that follows covers one T cell receptor (beta chain) sequence. V was cut by 2 bases and J by 3 bases, with 8 bases left in between. Germline CDR1 reads MDHEN; CDR2 reads SYDVKM. The CDR3 length is 13 residues. Preparing the TCRbeta library involved the use of unique molecular identifiers. One entry per CDR3 protein, called by TCRdb with MiXCR from the PCR reads. This sample has roughly 190,000 distinct CDR3 sequences, with more than 12% found just once. This specimen belongs to a study of T-cell reconstitution after alpha-beta-depleted transplantation in children. The TCR comes from a human donor who donated a stem cell graft to a child with acute lymphoblastic leukemia. J is TRBJ2-7 and V is TRBV28, with a weak D call TRBD2 (6 bases). Material: PBMCs from the stem cell graft donor, obtained from the stem cell graft. CDR3 nucleotide sequence: TGTGCCAGCAGTTTACCGGGGGTCTACGAGCAGTACTTC. Translating it yields CASSLPGVYEQYF.